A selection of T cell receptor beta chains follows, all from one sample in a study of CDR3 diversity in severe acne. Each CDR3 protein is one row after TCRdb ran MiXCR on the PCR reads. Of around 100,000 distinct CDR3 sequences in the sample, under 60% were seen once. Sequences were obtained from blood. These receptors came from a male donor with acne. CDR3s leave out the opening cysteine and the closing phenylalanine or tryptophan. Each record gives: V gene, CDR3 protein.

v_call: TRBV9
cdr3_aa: ASSPSGGAGELF

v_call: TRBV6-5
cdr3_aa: ASSYVQGARSFRF

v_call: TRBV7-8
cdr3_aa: ASSVSGVYGYT

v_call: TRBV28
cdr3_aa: ACSSNRGFDEQY

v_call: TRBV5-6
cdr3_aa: ASFRGLVSYNEQF

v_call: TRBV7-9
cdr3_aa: ASSFELRDRGGNEQF

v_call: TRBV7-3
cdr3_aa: ASSLSLVNEQF

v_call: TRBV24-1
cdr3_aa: ATSESLAGRHEQF

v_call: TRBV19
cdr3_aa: ASSIYLTSGTGELY

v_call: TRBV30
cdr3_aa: AWSSQGGELF

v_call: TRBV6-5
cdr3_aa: ASSYVYYQGAGNEKLF

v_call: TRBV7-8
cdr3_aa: ASSSGRGAEQY

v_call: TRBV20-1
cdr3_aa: SARVQGREKLF

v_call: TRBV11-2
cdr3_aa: ASSPRQGAGYT

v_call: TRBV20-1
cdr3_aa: SARRDADTQY

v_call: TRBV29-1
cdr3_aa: SVEQAAGINYGYT

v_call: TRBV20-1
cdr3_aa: SALRLAGGKETQY

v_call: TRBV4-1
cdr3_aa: ASSGQGASTGELF

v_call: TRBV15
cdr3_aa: ATSRDAGRPTDTQY

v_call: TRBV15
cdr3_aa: ATSRGYNEQY

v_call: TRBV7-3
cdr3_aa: ASSLRGGTYEQY

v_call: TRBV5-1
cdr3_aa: ASSPGDRMIYGYT

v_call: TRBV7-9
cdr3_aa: ASSESSQSQETQH

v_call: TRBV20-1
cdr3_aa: SARVSAGGSWEQF

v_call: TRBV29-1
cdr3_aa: SVRKQGTNEKLF

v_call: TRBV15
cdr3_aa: ATSSGSGTGTDTQY

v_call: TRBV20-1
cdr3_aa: SASRKRDGYNEQF

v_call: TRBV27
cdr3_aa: ASSFRPPGTRTLGPYEQY

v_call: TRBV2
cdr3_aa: ASSEGAGGGYT

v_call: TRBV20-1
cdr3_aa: SAGGQGAWEQY

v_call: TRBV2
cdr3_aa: ASSYSGREETQY